This section outlines one T cell receptor beta chain sequence together with its context. This clone was recorded a few times. Its antigen is unknown. No qualities accompany the bases; no much larger clone lies one base away. Sample time point, as interpreted from the label and publication: 20 to 30 weeks on oral tofacitinib. Per the publication, the treatment or condition label means: oral pan-JAK inhibitor, 5-10 mg twice daily. Lesional scalp punch biopsies and peripheral blood were collected from alopecia areata patients. PBMCs were isolated by density centrifugation and stained for CD3, CD4 and CD8, after which CD4+ and CD8+ T cells were sorted on a FACSAria. From cysteine to phenylalanine, the CDR3 is 14 amino acids long. The CDR3 DNA has 42 bases and is translated from base 1. CDR1 is given as SEHNR and CDR2 as FQNEAQ, both from the germline V gene (reference sequence). V was cut back by 5 bases and J by 7 bases, leaving a gap of 18 bases between them.

Libraries were built with the immunoSEQ multiplex PCR assay. For TCR sequencing, RNA was extracted from every sample and reverse transcribed into cDNA to serve as template. First-strand cDNA was synthesized with SuperScript III using a 2:1 mix of oligo-dT and random hexamers. Amplification bias was assessed with a synthetic immune receptor repertoire, and residual bias was removed computationally. From the authors' description of their analysis: After raw reads were preprocessed to remove errors, the CDR3 was defined following IMGT conventions as running from the conserved cysteine to phenylalanine. To get clonality, Shannon entropy was normalized by log2 of the number of productive unique TCRs and the result was subtracted from 1. Whether scalp clones were CD4 or CD8 was inferred by matching scalp TCRbeta sequences against CD4 and CD8 repertoires sorted from blood. TCRdb's version of the immuneACCESS table is confined to in-frame rearrangements and falls short of the full clone set. An unresolved V gene accounts for under half of the shortfall where checked; the remainder is of unknown origin. V and J calls and clone size are given by that table; D and trimming were obtained from the DNA. The sample table contains roughly 110,000 clones; only one count was recorded for roughly 55% of them. The ten largest clones represent 12% of the sample.

The data were obtained in a study of CD8+ T cells in alopecia areata (dated by TCRdb to the late 2010s). For the wider study: The treated patients, all with moderate-to-severe alopecia areata, were enrolled in an open-label pilot trial of oral tofacitinib given at 5 to 10 mg twice daily. Tofacitinib was administered for 6 to 18 months, and 6 months of follow-up off drug were then conducted to assess delayed response and recurrence. In treated patients, disease severity was measured using the SALT score, which gives the percentage of scalp surface area affected. High-throughput TCRbeta sequencing was used to examine T cell clonal expansion in alopecia areata in both the C3H/HeJ mouse model and human patients. Human TCRbeta sequencing covered scalp tissue and sorted CD4+ and CD8+ peripheral blood T cells from patchy and totalis/universalis alopecia areata patients and healthy controls. Biopsies were taken from tofacitinib-treated patients at baseline and at 4 and 24 weeks of treatment, and a later scalp biopsy was taken in several of the tofacitinib-treated patients. Scalp clonality was compared among normal scalp (n=4), patchy alopecia areata scalp (n=8), and alopecia totalis/universalis scalp (n=8). RNA was extracted with the PAXgene miRNA kit for fixed scalp, the miRNeasy kit for PBMCs, and the RNeasy kit for mouse skin. Amplification of TCRbeta CDR3 regions was done by immunoSEQ multiplex PCR using 35 Vbeta forward primers and 13 Jbeta reverse primers. Study-wide findings and limitations: Many expanded lesional clones persisted in scalp and blood during tofacitinib treatment, which may partly explain relapse after stopping treatment. Compared with mice, TCR sequences shared between patients were less clear, possibly partly because of HLA diversity across the patient population. Scalp TCR repertoire analysis is complicated because resident alphabeta T cells in normal human skin are also sequenced, whereas mouse skin is dominated by gammadelta T cells. Scalp clonality and the number of expanded CD8+ clones among the top 100 scalp clones were significantly decreased by tofacitinib. Because the treated cohort was small and had only one nonresponder, larger studies are needed to examine links between baseline CD8+ expansion and response. Lesional scalp, especially in alopecia totalis/universalis, showed higher clonality and more expanded CD8+ clones than normal scalp, suggesting antigenic drive.

This specimen consisted of CD8+ T cells sorted from blood, obtained at week 24, from a patient treated with tofacitinib. The clonotype was recovered from a human donor with alopecia areata. The rearranged chain carries TRBV7-9 and TRBJ2-7; TRBD1 is possibly the D segment (6 matching bases). The nucleotide sequence reads TGTGCCAGCAGCCGACCGTTGGGGGCCGGGGAGCAGTACTTC. This encodes CASSRPLGAGEQYF.